This entry describes one T cell receptor (beta chain). This clonotype was counted many times. Its antigen specificity is not known. Base quality data are lacking; no much larger clone is found one base away. The sample originates from a study of CD8 T cells in ankylosing spondylitis (dated by TCRdb to the late 2010s). Background on the whole study: The study set out to find disease-linked TCR variants by profiling T cell receptor beta repertoires in ankylosing spondylitis patients and healthy donors. Samples of peripheral blood were taken, and for ankylosing spondylitis patients, synovial fluid was collected as well. The whole study cohort included about a hundred healthy donors and under 30 ankylosing spondylitis patients. Overall results and qualifications from the work: The disease-linked clones had a CD8+ phenotype and were found at relatively low frequencies in peripheral blood. Some motif variants had previously been reported in the synovial fluid and blood of reactive arthritis patients, which suggests shared mechanisms of disease initiation. The disease-linked clones were reported to be significantly enriched in matched synovial fluid samples from ankylosing spondylitis patients. Blood from ankylosing spondylitis patients appeared to be characterized by a TCR beta motif made up of fewer than ten highly homologous amino acid variants.

For sequencing, an Illumina HiSeq 2500 was employed. TCR beta libraries were prepared by quantitative 5'-RACE with molecular barcodes. For the original study's pipeline: To identify disease-linked TCR variants, a new computational method was used, one built on a probabilistic model of VDJ rearrangement. The raw public reads went through TCRdb reprocessing: fastp at Q25, MiXCR clone calling, in-frame beta chains kept. Duplicate CDR3 protein sequences are folded into a single record with the most common DNA and genes. The V and J calls reflect TCRdb's pipeline rather than the authors' work. The sample table lists about 35,000 distinct CDR3 sequences, under 13% of them with a count of one. The ten largest clones represent approximately 16% of the sample. The junction carries 13 bases between V and J, which are trimmed by 4 bases and 0 bases respectively. The CDR3 runs 16 amino acids, cysteine and phenylalanine included. The entry retains the CDR3 DNA only, 48 bases that are in frame from base 1. In the germline V gene, CDR1 corresponds to MNHNS and CDR2 to SASEGT.

Recombination linked TRBV6-1 to TRBJ2-1; the D gene is possibly TRBD1, with 5 bases matching. Sequenced material: blood, either unsorted or a sorted T cell fraction (not recorded which). The sequence derives from a male donor with ankylosing spondylitis or in good health (not recorded which). The DNA sequence follows: TGTGCCAGCAGTGGCAGGGTAACCTTCTCCTACAATGAGCAGTTCTTC. It translates to CASSGRVTFSYNEQFF.